The 15 T cell receptor beta chains listed next were all sequenced from one sample in a study of neoadjuvant nivolumab and ipilimumab in lung cancer. Produced via immunoSEQ multiplex PCR; TCRdb's table is partial and in-frame only. The sample has fewer than 40,000 clones, about 92% seen once. This specimen was peripheral blood, taken after neoadjuvant nivolumab, alone or with ipilimumab, at or shortly before surgery. These receptor sequences come from an adult with non-small cell lung cancer.

The rearrangement links TRBV11-3 to TRBJ2-1; 14 bases are shared with TRBD2. Germline CDR1 and CDR2: SGHNT and YENEEA. Trimming removed 5 bases from V and 8 bases from J; junction bases left unmatched: 8. The CDR3 length is 16 residues. CDR3 sequence (DNA): TGTGCCAGCAGCACCAGACTAGCGGGAGGGCCTGATGAGCAGTTCTTC. It is translated as CASSTRLAGGPDEQFF.

This sequence joins TRBV7-3 and TRBJ2-1; TRBD2 matches at 8 bases. The germline V gene has CDR1 SGHTA and CDR2 FQGTGA. Unmatched junction bases numbered 5, after V lost 0 bases and J lost 7 bases. The CDR3 runs 15 residues. As DNA, the CDR3 is TGTGCCAGCAGCTTAACGCGGAGCGGGAGTAATGAGCAGTTCTTC. Its protein product is CASSLTRSGSNEQFF.

DNA for the CDR3: TGTGCCATCAGTGAGGGATCCCCGGATACGCAGTATTTT. It codes for CAISEGSPDTQYF. The chain is built from TRBV10-3 and TRBJ2-3; D remains unclear. CDR1 and CDR2 from the germline V gene are ENHRY and SYGVKD. The CDR3 spans 13 residues. V was clipped by 2 bases and J by 6 bases, with 9 bases between them.

This chain links TRBV11-2 with TRBJ2-1; the match to TRBD2 covers 13 bases. Trimming removed 0 bases from V and 6 bases from J; junction bases left unmatched: 2. The CDR3 length is 16 residues. The germline CDR1 and CDR2 sequences are SGHAT and FQNNGV. The CDR3, as DNA: TGTGCCAGCAGCTTAGAACTAGCGGGAGGGCTCAATGAGCAGTTCTTC. This encodes CASSLELAGGLNEQFF.

This sequence joins TRBV4-1 and TRBJ1-1, with TRBD1 matching 9 bases. The germline CDR1 and CDR2 sequences are MGHRA and YSYEKL. The CDR3 has 16 amino acids. V trimming: 0 bases; J trimming: 5 bases; junction bases outside the gene matches: 7. DNA for the CDR3: TGCGCCAGCAGCCAAGATGCCGGGACAGGGAAAACTGAAGCTTTCTTT. Translated, it gives CASSQDAGTGKTEAFF.

This chain connects TRBV5-5 to TRBJ1-4; no clear D. Germline CDR1 reads SGHKS; CDR2 reads YYEKEE (reference sequence). Trimming cost V 0 bases and J 4 bases, with 7 bases left between them. This CDR3 has 14 residues. The CDR3 DNA reads TGTGCCAGCAGCTTGGACAGCTTTAATGAAAAACTGTTTTTT. Translated, it gives CASSLDSFNEKLFF.

This clone was observed a single time. The genes are TRBV7-8 and TRBJ2-1; D is unclear. V dropped 3 bases and J dropped 9 bases, with 12 bases sitting between them. This CDR3 is 13 amino acids long. The germline CDR1 and CDR2 sequences are SGHVS and FQNEAQ. The CDR3 loop reads CASSLENPTEQFF. The CDR3 nucleotides are TGTGCCAGCAGCTTGGAGAATCCGACTGAGCAGTTCTTC.

This clone was seen only once. This chain links TRBV29-1 with TRBJ2-7; no definite D call. Germline CDR1 SQVTM, CDR2 ANQGSEA. Trimming removed 2 bases from V and 3 bases from J, with 14 bases in between. The CDR3 totals 14 residues. CDR3 nucleotide sequence: TGCAGCGTTGAATTCGCGGAAAAGAGCTACGAGCAGTACTTC. It translates to CSVEFAEKSYEQYF.

The chain links TRBV28 to TRBJ1-2; D unresolved. There are 15 residues in the CDR3. Germline V gives CDR1 MDHEN, CDR2 SYDVKM. Trimming took 5 bases from V and 3 from J, leaving 16 bases between them. CDR3 bases: TGTGCCAGCAGTCCTCGCACGTTACGGGACTATGGCTACACCTTC. It encodes CASSPRTLRDYGYTF.

The chain uses TRBV10-1 and TRBJ1-1; weak D call: TRBD1 (5 bases). The V end was cut by 3 bases, the J end by 4 bases, with 12 bases between. This CDR3 is 14 amino acids long. Germline loops: CDR1 WNHNN, CDR2 SYGVQD (reference sequence). The chain's CDR3 is CASSESSGTTEAFF. CDR3 nucleotides: TGCGCCAGCAGTGAAAGTTCAGGGACCACTGAAGCTTTCTTT.

The chain is built from TRBV19 and TRBJ2-5; 9 positions match TRBD1. The CDR3 covers 13 residues. Trimming cost V 5 bases and J 6 bases; bases outside gene matches: 4. Germline CDR1 LNHDA, CDR2 SQIVND (reference sequence). Here the CDR3 DNA reads TGTGCCAGTAGTCCCGGGACAGGGAAGACCCAGTACTTC. It codes for CASSPGTGKTQYF.

The rearrangement joins TRBV19 to TRBJ1-5, with 9 bases matching TRBD1. J was trimmed by 5 bases and V by 3 bases; bases with no gene match: 5. Germline V CDR1 and CDR2: LNHDA, SQIVND (reference sequence). CDR3 length: 15 amino acids. The CDR3 reads CASSIGTGRDQPQHF. The CDR3 nucleotides read TGTGCCAGTAGTATCGGGACAGGGCGAGATCAGCCCCAGCATTTT.

This clone has a single count. V gene TRBV11-2 combines with J gene TRBJ2-1, with 7 bases identical to TRBD2. CDR1 is SGHAT, CDR2 FQNNGV, per germline. Trimming at V came to 5 bases and at J to 6 bases, leaving 10 bases not matched to a gene. The CDR3 is made up of 15 amino acids. The CDR3 bases are TGTGCCAGCAGCGGGGAAAGCGGGATTGTCAATGAGCAGTTCTTC. Its protein product is CASSGESGIVNEQFF.

V and J are TRBV7-9 and TRBJ2-5, with 8 bases aligning to TRBD1. V shed 4 bases and J 5 bases; nucleotides not matched to a gene: 6. CDR1 and CDR2 (germline): SEHNR, FQNEAQ (reference sequence). This CDR3 contains 14 residues. The CDR3 DNA reads TGTGCCAGCAGCTCGGACAGGGAGAAGGAGACCCAGTACTTC. Translation gives CASSSDREKETQYF.

The rearrangement links TRBV15 to TRBJ2-5; maybe TRBD1 (5 bases). The V gene lost 6 bases and the J gene lost 4 bases, with 18 bases spanning the gap. CDR1 is LNHNV and CDR2 is YYDKDF in the germline V gene (reference sequence). This CDR3 is built from 15 residues. This CDR3 is CATSRVSGMRETQYF. For the CDR3, the DNA is TGTGCCACCAGTCGGGTGTCAGGGATGCGAGAGACCCAGTACTTC.